This T cell receptor beta chain was identified during a study of blood T cells in healthy people across ages. Alongside a J-beta primer mix, a sample-barcoded 5' primer served in a second PCR lasting about 7 to 11 cycles. Each cDNA was tagged by a template-switch adaptor containing 12 random nucleotides. One entry per CDR3 protein results from TCRdb running MiXCR on the 5' RACE reads. The sample contains some 710,000 distinct CDR3 sequences, about a fifth of which appear only once. Isolation recovered at least 6.5 million PBMCs from every sample. V lost 4 bases to trimming and J lost 4 bases; unmatched junction nucleotides: 6. Germline assignment: CDR1 SQVTM and CDR2 ANQGSEA. This CDR3 is built from 14 residues. This clonotype came up a few times.

Sequenced input: blood. This TCR derives from a man aged 70-80 years in good health. The chain uses TRBV29-1 and TRBJ2-1, with 8 bases matching TRBD1. CDR3 residues: CSVAVTGVYNEQFF. The CDR3 nucleotides read TGCAGCGTTGCGGTGACAGGGGTATACAATGAGCAGTTCTTC.